The TCR beta chain under discussion was sequenced for a study of response to subunit inactivated influenza vaccine. CDR1 and CDR2 from the germline V gene are SQVTM and ANQGSEA. V was pared by 3 bases and J by 0 bases, with 6 bases of the junction left unmatched. CDR3 length equals 15 residues. MiXCR, applied by TCRdb to the RT-PCR reads, yields one record per CDR3 protein. Of approximately 500,000 distinct CDR3 sequences in the sample, 13% are singletons; the top ten hold 10% to 15%. The source was PBMCs from blood, collected more than 35 days after vaccination. V gene TRBV29-1 combines with J gene TRBJ1-2, with 8 bases aligning to TRBD1. The TCR originated in a man aged 50 or older who received an inactivated influenza vaccine. CDR3 sequence (DNA): TGCAGCGTTGAGACAGGGGCCGCAACTAACTATGGCTACACCTTC. Protein: CSVETGAATNYGYTF.